Given below is one T cell receptor (beta chain) in context. Its target is unknown. Time point given: pretreatment peripheral blood. These data come from a study of PD-L1 blockade in urothelial cancer. Across the study: Atezolizumab, begun by patients in the mid-2010s, was given at 1,200 mg intravenously every 3 weeks. Blood was evaluated 3 weeks (second dose) and 6 weeks after therapy began. General study points: Pretreatment clonality of the blood TCR repertoire below the median was predictive of superior survival.

TCRdb's table, derived via immunoSEQ multiplex PCR, lists solely in-frame clones and lacks some. Here the sample spans more than 50,000 clones, 65% to 90% being singletons. Losses at the gene ends were 9 bases for V and 6 bases for J; bases not matched to a gene: 13. This CDR3 region has 16 residues. CDR1 MNHEY and CDR2 SMNVEV come from the germline V gene (reference sequence). This sequence joins TRBV27 and TRBJ2-3, with 12 nucleotides matching TRBD2. Sequenced material: PBMCs, taken around atezolizumab (anti-PD-L1) treatment. The sequence came from a man in his 70s with urothelial cancer. The CDR3: CASRGASGRGGDTQYF. In DNA form, the CDR3 reads TGTGCCAGTCGAGGCGCTAGCGGGAGGGGGGGGGATACGCAGTATTTT.